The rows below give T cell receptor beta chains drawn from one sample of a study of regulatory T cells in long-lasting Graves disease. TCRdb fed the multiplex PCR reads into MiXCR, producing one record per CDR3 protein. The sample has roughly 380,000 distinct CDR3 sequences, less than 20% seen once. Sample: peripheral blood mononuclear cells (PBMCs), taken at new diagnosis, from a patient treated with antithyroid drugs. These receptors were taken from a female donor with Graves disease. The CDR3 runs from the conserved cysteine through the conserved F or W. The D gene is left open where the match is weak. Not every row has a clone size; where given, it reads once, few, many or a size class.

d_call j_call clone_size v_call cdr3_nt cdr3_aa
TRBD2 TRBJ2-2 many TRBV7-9 TGTGCCAGCAGCTTGCTAGCGGGAGGACCCGGGGAGCTGTTTTTT CASSLLAGGPGELFF
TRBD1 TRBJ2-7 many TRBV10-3 TGTGCCATCAGTGACAGGGGGCCAGGCTACGAGCAGTACTTC CAISDRGPGYEQYF
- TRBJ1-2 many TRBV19 TGTGCCAGTAGTTCCCGGACAGCTCAGAACTATGGCTACACCTTC CASSSRTAQNYGYTF
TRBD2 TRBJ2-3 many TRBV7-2 TGTGCCAGCAGCCTCCGACTAGCGGGAGTGCCAGATACGCAGTATTTT CASSLRLAGVPDTQYF
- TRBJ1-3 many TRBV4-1 TGCGCCAGCAGCCAAGATCCTTTGGCCGGAAACACCATATATTTT CASSQDPLAGNTIYF
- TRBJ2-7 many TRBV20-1 TGCAGTGCCATACCCCCGGGATTGAACTCCTACGAGCAGTACTTC CSAIPPGLNSYEQYF
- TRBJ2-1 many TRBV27 TGTGCCAGCAGTTTCGACAGGAACTACAATGAGCAGTTCTTC CASSFDRNYNEQFF
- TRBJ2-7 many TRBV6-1 TGTGCCAGCAGCTGGGACCTCTACGAGCAGTACTTC CASSWDLYEQYF
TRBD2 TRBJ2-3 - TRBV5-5 TGTGCCAGCAGGCCGGGGGGACTAGCGGGGGGGATAGATACGCAGTATTTT CASRPGGLAGGIDTQYF
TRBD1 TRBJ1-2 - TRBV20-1 TGCAGTGCCCAGCAGACAGGGGGAATCTATGGCTACACCTTC CSAQQTGGIYGYTF
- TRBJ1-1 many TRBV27 TGTGCCAGCAGTCCTCCGGGACACTGGAACACTGAAGCTTTCTTT CASSPPGHWNTEAFF
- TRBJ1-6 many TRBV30 TGTGCCTGGAGTGAGGGCAGGAGTAATTCACCCCTCCACTTT CAWSEGRSNSPLHF
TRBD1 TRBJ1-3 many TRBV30 TGTGCCTGGACCAGGGGGCGAAGTGGAAACACCATATATTTT CAWTRGRSGNTIYF
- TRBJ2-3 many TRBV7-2 TGTGCCAGCAGCTTGAGTCCGGCAGATACGCAGTATTTT CASSLSPADTQYF
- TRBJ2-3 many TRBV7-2 TGTGCCAGCAGCTACCACGGAGGGGGGGATACGCAGTATTTT CASSYHGGGDTQYF
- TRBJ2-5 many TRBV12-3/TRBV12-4 TGTGCCAGTTCGACTTCCACGGTCCTCCCACGCTTCGGAGAGACCCAGTACTTC CASSTSTVLPRFGETQYF
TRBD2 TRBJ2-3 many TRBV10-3 TGTGCCATCAGTGAGTCCGGGAGGGCCACAGATACGCAGTATTTT CAISESGRATDTQYF
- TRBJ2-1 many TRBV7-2 TGTGCCAGCAGCCTAGAGGGTCCCCCATACAATGAGCAGTTCTTC CASSLEGPPYNEQFF
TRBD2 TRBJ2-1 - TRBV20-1 TGCAGTGCGCCACTAGCGGGAGTTACCAATGAGCAGTTCTTC CSAPLAGVTNEQFF
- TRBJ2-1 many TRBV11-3 TGTGCCAGCAGCTTAGAGCAGGGGGAGCAGTTCTTC CASSLEQGEQFF
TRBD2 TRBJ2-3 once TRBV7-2 TGTGCCAGCAGCTTAGGGACTAGCGGGAGCGGCACAGATACGCAGTATTTT CASSLGTSGSGTDTQYF
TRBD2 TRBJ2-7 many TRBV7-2 TGTGCCAGCAGCCTCCAGCGGGGGGTCTCCTACGAGCAGTACTTC CASSLQRGVSYEQYF
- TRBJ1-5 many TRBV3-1 TGTGCCAGCAGCCAAGCTCCCGGCTACAATCAGCCCCAGCATTTT CASSQAPGYNQPQHF
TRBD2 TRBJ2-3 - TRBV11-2 TGTGCCAGCTCACCTCTAGCGGCAGGGACTGGCGGCACAGATACGCAGTATTTT CASSPLAAGTGGTDTQYF
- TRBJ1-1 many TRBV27 TGTGCCACATGTTCCCGGGGGAACACTGAAGCTTTCTTT CATCSRGNTEAFF
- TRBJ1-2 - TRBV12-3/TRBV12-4 TGTGCCAGCACCCCGTCGGGAAGGGGCTATGGCTACACCTTC CASTPSGRGYGYTF
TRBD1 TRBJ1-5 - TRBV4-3 TGCGCCAGCAGCCAAGATACTCCGGACAGGGGAGGCCAGCCCCAGCATTTT CASSQDTPDRGGQPQHF
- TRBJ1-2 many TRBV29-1 TGCAGCGTTGACACAGTTAACTATGGCTACACCTTC CSVDTVNYGYTF
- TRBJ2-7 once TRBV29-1 TGCAGCGTTGTGTGGACAGCAGGTACCTACGAGCAGTACTTC CSVVWTAGTYEQYF
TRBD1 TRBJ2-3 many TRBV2 TGTGCCAGCATTAGGACAGGGGTAGAGGATACGCAGTATTTT CASIRTGVEDTQYF
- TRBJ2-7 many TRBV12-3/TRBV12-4 TGTGCCAGCAGTTTATTAAGGGCAGGGTTTCCCTACGAGCAGTACTTC CASSLLRAGFPYEQYF
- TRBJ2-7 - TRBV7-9 TGTGCCAGCAGCGATGGAGGACCCTACTACGAGCAGTACTTC CASSDGGPYYEQYF
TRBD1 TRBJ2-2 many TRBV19 TGTGCCAGTAGTATTCAAAGCAGGGGGCGAAACGGGGAGCTGTTTTTT CASSIQSRGRNGELFF
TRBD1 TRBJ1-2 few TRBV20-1 TGCAGTGCTAGAGACCTCGGACAGGACCGCTATGGCTACACCTTC CSARDLGQDRYGYTF
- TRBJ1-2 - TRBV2 TGTGCCAGCAGTGAGCAAGGATTTGGCTACACCTTC CASSEQGFGYTF
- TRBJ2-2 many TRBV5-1 TGCGCCAGCAGCTGGTCAGCCACCGGGGAGCTGTTTTTT CASSWSATGELFF
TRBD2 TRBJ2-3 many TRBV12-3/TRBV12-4 TGTGCCAGCAGTTTTATTTTTGGAAGCGGGAGTGGGTCTACGCAGTATTTT CASSFIFGSGSGSTQYF
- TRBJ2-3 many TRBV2 TGTGCCAGCAGAAAGGAGGACGTCCACGGTCCAGATACGCAGTATTTT CASRKEDVHGPDTQYF
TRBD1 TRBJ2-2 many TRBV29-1 TGCAGCGCGGGGGACAGGGCTTCCAGCGGGGAGCTGTTTTTT CSAGDRASSGELFF
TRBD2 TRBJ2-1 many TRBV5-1 TGCGCCAGCAGCTTGGGTGGACTAGTTCGGATGCCAACAGGAGCGCAGTTCTTC CASSLGGLVRMPTGAQFF
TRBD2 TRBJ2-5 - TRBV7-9 TGTGCCAGCAGAGCGGGACTAGCCGAGACCCAGTACTTC CASRAGLAETQYF
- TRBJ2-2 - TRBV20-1 TGCAGTGCCAACCCCCGGCCCGGGGAGCTGTTTTTT CSANPRPGELFF
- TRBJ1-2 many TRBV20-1 TGCAGTGCTACCAGGGCGACTGATTATGGCTACACCTTC CSATRATDYGYTF
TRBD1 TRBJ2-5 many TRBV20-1 TGCAGTGCTAGCAGACAGGGAACCAACCAAGAGACCCAGTACTTC CSASRQGTNQETQYF
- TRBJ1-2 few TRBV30 TGTGCCTGGAGTGGGGGGGTTGAAGGCTACACCTTC CAWSGGVEGYTF
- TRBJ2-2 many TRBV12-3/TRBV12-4 TGTGCCAGCAGTTCCGGGACCCGGGAGCTGTTTTTT CASSSGTRELFF
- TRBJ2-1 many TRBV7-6 TGTGCCAGCAGCTTAGGGGCGGCAGGGAGAACCTATGAGCAGTTCTTC CASSLGAAGRTYEQFF
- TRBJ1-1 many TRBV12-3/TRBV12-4 TGTGCCAGCATCTCCCGGGGGACGAACACTGAAGCTTTCTTT CASISRGTNTEAFF
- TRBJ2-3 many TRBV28 TGTGCCAGCAGACCCACCTTAGATACGCAGTATTTT CASRPTLDTQYF
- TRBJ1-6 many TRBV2 TGTGCCAGCACTAAACCCGGGACAAGTAGACCAGCGGGATTTTCACCCCTCCACTTT CASTKPGTSRPAGFSPLHF
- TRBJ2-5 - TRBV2 TGTGCCAGCAGTAGCAACCTCGGGACGTTCGAAGAGACCCAGTACTTC CASSSNLGTFEETQYF
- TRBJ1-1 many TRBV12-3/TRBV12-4 TGTGCCAGCAGTCAACGTATAAATGAAGCTTTCTTT CASSQRINEAFF
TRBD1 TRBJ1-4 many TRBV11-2 TGTGCCAGCAGCTTAAGAGGACAGGGAACGGAAAAACTGTTTTTT CASSLRGQGTEKLFF
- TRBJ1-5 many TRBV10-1 TGCGCCAGCAGTCCGGACGGACATAGCAATCAGCCCCAGCATTTT CASSPDGHSNQPQHF
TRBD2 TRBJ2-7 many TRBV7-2 TGTGCCAGCAGGGGGACCGGGACTAGTCCCCTCGAGCAGTACTTC CASRGTGTSPLEQYF
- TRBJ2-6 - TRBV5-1 TGCGCCAGCAGCTTGATGACAGCGAAGTCTGGGGCCAACGTCCTGACTTTC CASSLMTAKSGANVLTF
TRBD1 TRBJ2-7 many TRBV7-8 TGTGCCAGCAGCTTAAGGTTTAGGGGGCGCTTAGGCGAGCAGTACTTC CASSLRFRGRLGEQYF
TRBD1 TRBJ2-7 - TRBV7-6 TGTGCCAGCAGCTCGACAGGGGGCGACGAGCAGTACTTC CASSSTGGDEQYF
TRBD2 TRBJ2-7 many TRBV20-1 TGCAGTGCCCGACTCCATTTGCCCGGGAGGCCCGCTAGCGGGGGGTACGAGCAGTACTTC CSARLHLPGRPASGGYEQYF
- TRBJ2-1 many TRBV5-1 TGCGCCAGCAGCTTTGGTAGGAGCTCCTACAATGAGCAGTTCTTC CASSFGRSSYNEQFF